This T cell receptor beta chain came from a study of blood T cell repertoires in COVID-19. Turning to the study itself: The origin of the acute and convalescent COVID-19 samples was the United States, Italy and Spain. PBMCs, B-cell-depleted T cells, or T cells were the source of the cDNA or gDNA that made up the material.

Per the original methods: Cell counts per sample came from amplifying reference gene primers. Clones were read by immunoSEQ multiplex PCR, and TCRdb kept only the in-frame ones, dropping some. V and J calls and clone size follow that table, whereas D and trimming were derived from the DNA. This sample has approximately 240,000 clones, with more than 65% found just once. This CDR3 contains 17 residues. J gave up 1 base and V 8 bases, and 12 bases lay outside the gene matches. From germline, CDR1 is MDHEN and CDR2 SYDVKM. The TCR originated in a woman aged 30 to 39 who had recovered from COVID-19. The chain combines TRBV28 with TRBJ2-1; 9 positions agree with TRBD2. The sequenced material came from peripheral blood. In DNA, the CDR3 is TGTGCCAGCTCAACCTTGGGTAGCGGGAGATCCTACAATGAGCAGTTCTTC. It specifies CASSTLGSGRSYNEQFF.